A selection of T cell receptor beta chains follows, all from one sample in a study of shared clonotypes between healthy human individuals. Measured with immunoSEQ multiplex PCR; TCRdb has only the in-frame clones, and not every one. The table has hundreds of thousands of clones, roughly 77% seen once. The specimen was PBMCs. All receptors derive from a woman between 35 and 50 years old in good health. Some clones in this sample may be carry-over from other donors' samples. Both conserved end residues are part of each CDR3. A D gene is named only where the DNA matches it firmly. Not every row has a clone size; where given, it reads once, few, many or a size class.

V	size	length	J	D	DNA	CDR3
TRBV28	.	14	TRBJ1-2	.	TGTGCCAGCAGTTTTCGACAGGCGATCTATGGCTACACCTTC	CASSFRQAIYGYTF
TRBV11-2	.	14	TRBJ2-1	TRBD2	TGTGCCAGCAGCCCGCGACTAGCGGGCCTTGAGCAGTTCTTC	CASSPRLAGLEQFF
TRBV14	.	13	TRBJ2-5	.	TGTGCCAGCAGCCAAGGGACGTGGAAGGCCCAGTACTTC	CASSQGTWKAQYF
TRBV9	.	16	TRBJ2-1	TRBD2	TGTGCCAGCAGCGTATTACCTAGCGGGAACTACAATGAGCAGTTCTTC	CASSVLPSGNYNEQFF
TRBV5-8	.	13	TRBJ2-1	.	TGTGCCAGCAGCTTGACAGGGAACAATGAGCAGTTCTTC	CASSLTGNNEQFF
TRBV29-1	.	13	TRBJ2-3	.	TGCAGCGGAGAAGGGACTAGCACAGATACGCAGTATTTT	CSGEGTSTDTQYF
TRBV2	.	12	TRBJ2-5	.	TGTGCCAGCAACGGGCACCAAGAGACCCAGTACTTC	CASNGHQETQYF
TRBV5-1	.	16	TRBJ2-2	TRBD2	TGCGCCAGCAGCCCAACTAGCGGGAGGGGTCACGGGGAGCTGTTTTTT	CASSPTSGRGHGELFF
TRBV28	.	18	TRBJ2-2	TRBD2	TGTGCCAGCAGTCCGTCTCCGGGACTAGCGGGAATTCCCGGGGAGCTGTTTTTT	CASSPSPGLAGIPGELFF
TRBV7-2	.	15	TRBJ1-1	TRBD1	TGTGCCAGCAGCCCAACGAGACAGGGGCGAACTGAAGCTTTCTTT	CASSPTRQGRTEAFF
TRBV18	.	14	TRBJ2-7	TRBD1	TGTGCCAGCTCACCGGGACAGGGTCCCTACGAGCAGTACTTC	CASSPGQGPYEQYF
TRBV2	few	13	TRBJ1-6	.	TGTGCCAGTAAAGGACAGCTGAATTCACCCCTCCACTTT	CASKGQLNSPLHF
TRBV5-1	.	14	TRBJ2-1	.	TGCGCCAGCAGCTTGGACGGTCGGGGCAATGAGCAGTTCTTC	CASSLDGRGNEQFF
TRBV28	.	18	TRBJ2-6	TRBD1	TGTGCCAGCAGTGGGTGGACAGGGCAAGGCTCTGGGGCCAACGTCCTGACTTTC	CASSGWTGQGSGANVLTF
TRBV28	.	12	TRBJ1-2	.	TGTGCCAGCAGTTTCCGGAGCTATGGCTACACCTTC	CASSFRSYGYTF
TRBV15	.	20	TRBJ1-2	TRBD1	TGTGCCACCAGCAGAGCGTACAGGGGGCCCTTCAGACCGGGCAACTATGGCTACACCTTC	CATSRAYRGPFRPGNYGYTF
TRBV27	.	13	TRBJ2-7	.	TGTGCCAGCAGCCCCTTAGGGTCCTACGAGCAGTACTTC	CASSPLGSYEQYF
TRBV5-1	.	14	TRBJ2-3	.	TGCGCCAGCAGCTCCCCCCCCCTCACAGATACGCAGTATTTT	CASSSPPLTDTQYF
TRBV7-2	.	13	TRBJ1-6	.	TGTGCCAGCAGCCTTCAGCGGAATTCACCCCTCCACTTT	CASSLQRNSPLHF
TRBV15	.	18	TRBJ1-3	.	TGTGCCACCAGCAGAGACCCCCCAGGGGCCAACTCTGGAAACACCATATATTTT	CATSRDPPGANSGNTIYF
TRBV28	.	14	TRBJ1-2	.	TGTGCCAGCAGTCGGCAGGGGTTTAACTATGGCTACACCTTC	CASSRQGFNYGYTF
TRBV9	.	13	TRBJ1-2	.	TGTGCCAGCAGCGTAGCCGGGCCGTATGGCTACACCTTC	CASSVAGPYGYTF
TRBV28	.	11	TRBJ2-3	.	TGTGCCAGCAGCTCACCAGATACGCAGTATTTT	CASSSPDTQYF
TRBV5-1	.	18	TRBJ2-6	TRBD1	TGCGCCAGCAGCTTGGAGATGACAGGGGTGGATGGGGCCAACGTCCTGACTTTC	CASSLEMTGVDGANVLTF
TRBV2	.	17	TRBJ1-3	TRBD1	TGTGCCAGCAGCCGGGACAGGGGGTTCGGCTCTGGAAACACCATATATTTT	CASSRDRGFGSGNTIYF
TRBV5-6	many	14	TRBJ2-1	.	TGTGCCAGCAGCGAAGGTTTCGTATACAATGAGCAGTTCTTC	CASSEGFVYNEQFF
TRBV28	.	18	TRBJ2-3	TRBD2	TGTGCCAGCAGTTTTACTAGCGGGAGGGGTCGTGGCACAGATACGCAGTATTTT	CASSFTSGRGRGTDTQYF
TRBV28	.	13	TRBJ1-1	.	TGTGCCAGCAGTTACGACAAGTTGACTGAAGCTTTCTTT	CASSYDKLTEAFF
TRBV4-2	.	14	TRBJ2-3	.	TGTGCCAGCAGCCAAGGCCTGGCAACAGATACGCAGTATTTT	CASSQGLATDTQYF
TRBV15	.	13	TRBJ1-1	.	TGTGCCACCAGCCGCTCGGCGAACACTGAAGCTTTCTTT	CATSRSANTEAFF
TRBV20-1	few	11	TRBJ1-1	.	TGCAGTGCTAACGGGGTTACTGAAGCTTTCTTT	CSANGVTEAFF
TRBV7-3	.	13	TRBJ2-2	.	TGTGCCAGCAGCTCCAACTTCGCCGGGGAGCTGTTTTTT	CASSSNFAGELFF
TRBV9	.	13	TRBJ1-1	.	TGTGCCAGCAGCGTAGATGAGAGCACTGAAGCTTTCTTT	CASSVDESTEAFF
TRBV7-2	.	13	TRBJ1-2	TRBD1	TGTGCCAGCAGCCCCGGACAGGGGTATGGCTACACCTTC	CASSPGQGYGYTF
TRBV6-6	.	15	TRBJ1-3	.	TGTGCCAGCAGTTACTCCGGGAGCTCTGGAAACACCATATATTTT	CASSYSGSSGNTIYF
TRBV18	.	14	TRBJ2-5	TRBD1	TGTGCCAGCTCAGCGGGACAGGGATCGGAGACCCAGTACTTC	CASSAGQGSETQYF
TRBV30	once	13	TRBJ2-1	.	.	CAWSVGQGAQEFF
TRBV10-3	many	12	TRBJ2-1	TRBD2	TGTTCTTCAGCGGGAGCAAACAATGAGCAGTTCTTC	CSSAGANNEQFF
TRBV5-1	.	14	TRBJ2-1	.	TGCGCCAGCAGCTTGGAGCGCTCCTACAATGAGCAGTTCTTC	CASSLERSYNEQFF
TRBV4-1	.	15	TRBJ2-5	TRBD2	TGCGCCAGCAGCCCCCTAGCGGGGGGCCTAGAGACCCAGTACTTC	CASSPLAGGLETQYF